The 10 T cell receptor beta chains in this list originate from one sample, sequenced in a study of cytomegalovirus exposure and HLA in healthy donors. A multiplex PCR was run with 60 Vbeta primers and 13 Jbeta primers. Produced via immunoSEQ multiplex PCR; TCRdb's table is partial and in-frame only. In all, the sample yields about 160,000 clones. The sample was PBMCs. Receptors originate from a man aged 25-45 years in good health and CMV-seronegative.

The chain employs TRBV10-3 and TRBJ2-1, with 7 bases that match TRBD2. Germline-derived CDR1 and CDR2 are ENHRY and SYGVKD. Germline trimming cut 4 bases from V and 6 bases from J; bases unmatched to any gene: 9. The CDR3 spans 15 residues. Here the CDR3 DNA reads TGTGCCATCAGTGTTCGGCTAGCGGTCTCCAATGAGCAGTTCTTC. Protein: CAISVRLAVSNEQFF.

DNA for the CDR3: TGCGCCAGCAGCCTTACCCCATTGGGAGAGCAGTACTTC. Translation: CASSLTPLGEQYF. The chain employs TRBV10-2 and TRBJ2-5; possible D gene TRBD2, 5 bases. The germline CDR1 and CDR2 sequences are WSHSY and SAAADI. V lost 6 bases and J lost 11, with 19 bases in between. The CDR3 extends over 13 amino acids.

The chain employs TRBV5-1 and TRBJ2-1; the D gene is possibly TRBD2 (5 bases). Trimming stripped 2 bases from V and 2 bases from J, with 14 bases between. Germline V gives CDR1 SGHRS, CDR2 YFSETQ. CDR3 length: 16 amino acids. Here the CDR3 DNA reads TGCGCCAGCAGCTTTGGTGGTAGACTAACCTACAATGAGCAGTTCTTC. Translated, it gives CASSFGGRLTYNEQFF.

The V and J genes are TRBV11-3 and TRBJ1-5; TRBD1 matches at 7 bases. V lost 5 bases to trimming and J lost 2 bases; unmatched junction nucleotides: 6. The CDR3 consists of 15 residues. Germline lookup yields CDR1 SGHNT and CDR2 YENEEA. The CDR3 DNA sequence: TGTGCCAGCAGCCACTCAGGACAGGGCAATCAGCCCCAGCATTTT. Protein: CASSHSGQGNQPQHF. Full variable domain (outside the CDR3, taken from reference TRBV11-3 and TRBJ1-5): EAGVVQSPRYKIIEKKQPVAFWCNPISGHNTLYWYLQNLGQGPELLIRYENEEAVDDSQLPKDRFSAERLKGVDSTLKIQPAELGDSAVYLCASSHSGQGNQPQHFGDGTRLSIL.

This chain links TRBV5-1 with TRBJ2-1, with TRBD2 identical over 10 bases. V dropped 4 bases and J dropped 5; count of bases not matched to a gene: 12. The CDR3 runs 17 residues. In germline, CDR1 is SGHRS, CDR2 YFSETQ. The CDR3 DNA follows: TGCGCCAGCAGCCCCGGACTAGCGGCCCTCGGGGACAATGAGCAGTTCTTC. Translation: CASSPGLAALGDNEQFF.

The genes are TRBV15 and TRBJ1-1, with TRBD1 matching 7 bases. V lost 5 bases, J lost 7 bases, and 4 bases stayed unmatched. In germline, CDR1 is LNHNV, CDR2 YYDKDF (reference sequence). The CDR3 has 12 residues. CDR3 sequence reads: CATSSQGVEAFF. The CDR3 nucleotides read TGTGCCACCAGCTCTCAGGGGGTTGAAGCTTTCTTT.

J is TRBJ2-7 and V is TRBV6-1; no clear D gene. Germline CDR1 and CDR2: MNHNS and SASEGT. CDR3 length equals 14 residues. Trimming removed 0 bases from V and 4 bases from J, with 10 bases in between. CDR3 sequence reads: CASSEAVVRYEQYF. DNA for the CDR3: TGTGCCAGCAGTGAAGCGGTGGTTCGGTACGAGCAGTACTTC.

The V call is TRBV11-3, the J call TRBJ1-1; D not resolved. CDR1 and CDR2 from the germline V gene are SGHNT and YENEEA. The CDR3 loop spans 15 amino acids. Trimming took off 1 base at V and 0 bases at J, with 9 bases between the two ends. The CDR3 DNA sequence: TGTGCCAGCAGCTTAGTACCGGTGCTGAACACTGAAGCTTTCTTT. Amino acids: CASSLVPVLNTEAFF. The full variable domain, completed using reference TRBV11-3 and TRBJ1-1, is EAGVVQSPRYKIIEKKQPVAFWCNPISGHNTLYWYLQNLGQGPELLIRYENEEAVDDSQLPKDRFSAERLKGVDSTLKIQPAELGDSAVYLCASSLVPVLNTEAFFGQGTRLTVV.

The CDR3 DNA is TGTGCCAGCAGTCCCACGGGACTAGCGGGAGTTTCCTCCTACAATGAGCAGTTCTTC. Translated, it gives CASSPTGLAGVSSYNEQFF. V usage is TRBV28 and J usage is TRBJ2-1; 14 bases map to TRBD2. V was clipped by 5 bases and J by 0 bases; unmatched bases: 9. Per germline, CDR1 MDHEN and CDR2 SYDVKM. CDR3 size: 19 residues. The complete variable domain, with remaining parts taken from reference TRBV28 and TRBJ2-1, reads DVKVTQSSRYLVKRTGEKVFLECVQDMDHENMFWYRQDPGLGLRLIYFSYDVKMKEKGDIPEGYSVSREKKERFSLILESASTNQTSMYLCASSPTGLAGVSSYNEQFFGPGTRLTVL.

The J gene is TRBJ2-7, the V gene TRBV27; TRBD2 matches at 7 bases. V gave up 2 bases and J gave up 4 bases; unmatched junction bases: 11. From germline, CDR1 is MNHEY and CDR2 SMNVEV (reference sequence). The CDR3 sequence is 16 residues long. The CDR3 DNA reads TGTGCCAGCAGTTTAGGGGCAGCGGGCGGGAGATACGAGCAGTACTTC. Encoded protein: CASSLGAAGGRYEQYF.